This paragraph covers one TCR beta chain sequence. This specimen belongs to a study of cytomegalovirus exposure and HLA in healthy donors. The PCR used 60 Vbeta and 13 Jbeta primers. Here immunoSEQ multiplex PCR was the method, and the copy in TCRdb shows in-frame clones only, minus some. The data show over 150,000 clones, with 79% seen just once and roughly 2% held by the top ten. Trimming left V 0 bases short and J 0 bases short, with 15 bases between. The germline CDR1 and CDR2 sequences are SGHVS and FQNEAQ. This CDR3 contains 18 residues. This rearrangement joins TRBV7-8 to TRBJ1-5, with a weak D call TRBD1 (5 bases). This clonotype originated in a man in his forties in good health and CMV-seronegative. The specimen was PBMCs. CDR3 sequence reads: CASSLAGGDLYSNQPQHF. The CDR3 bases are TGTGCCAGCAGCTTAGCAGGAGGGGACTTATATAGCAATCAGCCCCAGCATTTT. The whole variable domain, filled in from reference TRBV7-8 and TRBJ1-5, reads GAGVSQSPRYKVAKRGQDVALRCDPISGHVSLFWYQQALGQGPEFLTYFQNEAQLDKSGLPSDRFFAERPEGSVSTLKIQRTQQEDSAVYLCASSLAGGDLYSNQPQHFGDGTRLSIL.